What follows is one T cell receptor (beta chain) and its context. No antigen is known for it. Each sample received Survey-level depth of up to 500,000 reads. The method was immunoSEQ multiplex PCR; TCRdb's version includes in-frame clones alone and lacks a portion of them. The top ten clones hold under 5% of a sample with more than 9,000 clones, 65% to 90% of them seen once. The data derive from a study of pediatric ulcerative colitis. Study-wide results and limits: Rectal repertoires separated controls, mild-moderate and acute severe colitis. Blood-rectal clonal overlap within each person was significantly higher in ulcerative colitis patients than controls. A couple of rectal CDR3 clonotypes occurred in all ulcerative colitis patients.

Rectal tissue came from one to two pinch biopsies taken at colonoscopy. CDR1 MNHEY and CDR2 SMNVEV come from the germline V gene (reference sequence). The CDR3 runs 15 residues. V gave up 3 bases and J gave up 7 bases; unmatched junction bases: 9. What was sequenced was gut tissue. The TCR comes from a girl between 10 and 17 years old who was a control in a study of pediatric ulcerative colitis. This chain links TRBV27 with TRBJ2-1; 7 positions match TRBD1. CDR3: CASSFDRAMRNEQFF. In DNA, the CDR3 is TGTGCCAGCAGTTTCGACAGGGCGATGAGGAATGAGCAGTTCTTC.